The present T cell receptor (beta chain) was sequenced within a study of blood T cell repertoires in COVID-19. Overall study context: The United States, Italy and Spain supplied acute and convalescent COVID-19 samples. In each case, the material was cDNA or gDNA derived from T cells, B-cell-depleted T cells, or PBMCs.

V shed 3 bases and J shed 0 bases, with 12 bases lying between them. Germline V CDR1 and CDR2: GTSNPN, SVGIG (reference sequence). This CDR3 comprises 15 residues. Original processing methods: Researchers report that nucleated cell counts were estimated from reference gene primer amplification. Sequencing was performed with immunoSEQ multiplex PCR; in TCRdb, only in-frame clones are kept and a portion is missing. For V, J and clone size, that table is used; D and trimming come from the DNA. This table holds 150,000 to 200,000 clones, roughly nine tenths found once. The gene calls are TRBV30 and TRBJ1-5; no definite D call. Sequenced: peripheral blood. This clonotype was sampled from a man in his sixties with acute or convalescent COVID-19. CDR3 bases: TGTGCCTGGAGCCCTGGCAGATATAGCAATCAGCCCCAGCATTTT. It codes for CAWSPGRYSNQPQHF. Complete variable domain (other parts from reference TRBV30 and TRBJ1-5): SQTIHQWPATLVQPVGSPLSLECTVEGTSNPNLYWYRQAAGRGLQLLFYSVGIGQISSEVPQNLSASRPQDRQFILSSKKLLLSDSGFYLCAWSPGRYSNQPQHFGDGTRLSIL.